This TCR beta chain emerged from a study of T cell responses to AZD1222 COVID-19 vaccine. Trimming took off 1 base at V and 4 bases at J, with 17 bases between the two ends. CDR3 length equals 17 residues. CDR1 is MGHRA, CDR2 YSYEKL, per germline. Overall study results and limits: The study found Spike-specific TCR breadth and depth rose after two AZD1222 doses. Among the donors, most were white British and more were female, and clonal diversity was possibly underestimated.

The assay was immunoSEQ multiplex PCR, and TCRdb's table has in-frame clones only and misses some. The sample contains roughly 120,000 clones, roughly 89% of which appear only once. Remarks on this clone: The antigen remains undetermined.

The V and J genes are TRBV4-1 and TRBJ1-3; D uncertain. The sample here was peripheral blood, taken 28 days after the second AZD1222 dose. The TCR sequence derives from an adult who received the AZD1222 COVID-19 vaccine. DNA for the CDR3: TGCGCCAGCAGCCAAGCTCTCACAAGATCATCGGGAAACACCATATATTTT. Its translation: CASSQALTRSSGNTIYF.